Presented here are 15 T cell receptor beta chains from one specimen sequenced in a study of T cell responses to AZD1222 COVID-19 vaccine. Some clones are missing from TCRdb's copy, which holds only in-frame ones; the method was immunoSEQ multiplex PCR. The repertoire holds about 120,000 clones, with roughly nine tenths as singletons. Specimen: peripheral blood, collected on day 0 of AZD1222 vaccination. The receptors shown here come from an adult in good health.

CDR3 sequence: CASSDGGGYEQYF. The CDR3 region has the DNA TGCGCCAGCAGTGATGGGGGCGGCTACGAGCAGTACTTC. The chain links TRBV10-1 to TRBJ2-7; D may be TRBD1 (6 bases). The ends were cut back, 3 bases at V and 3 bases at J, with 9 bases in the middle. CDR1 and CDR2 (germline): WNHNN, SYGVQD (reference sequence). The CDR3 sequence is 13 residues long.

This clone turned up a few times. This chain links TRBV15 with TRBJ2-6; weak D call: TRBD1 (6 bases). V was cut by 5 bases and J by 0 bases, with 17 bases left in between. This CDR3 region has 18 residues. Germline assignment: CDR1 LNHNV and CDR2 YYDKDF (reference sequence). CDR3 protein: CATSAGDTQSSGANVLTF. The DNA of the CDR3 is TGTGCCACCAGCGCCGGGGACACTCAGTCCTCTGGGGCCAACGTCCTGACTTTC.

The rearrangement links TRBV27 to TRBJ2-7; 8 nucleotides line up with TRBD1. This CDR3 is built from 15 residues. Germline CDR1 reads MNHEY; CDR2 reads SMNVEV (reference sequence). The V and J ends lost 4 bases and 4 bases, in that order; junction bases with no gene match: 9. The CDR3 region is CASSSMGTGVYEQYF. CDR3 DNA: TGTGCCAGCAGTTCCATGGGGACAGGAGTTTACGAGCAGTACTTC.

This clone has a single count. The genes are TRBV6-5 and TRBJ1-2; D may be TRBD1 (5 bases). The CDR3 has 12 amino acids. CDR1 is MNHEY and CDR2 is SVGAGI in the germline V gene. Trimming removed 10 bases at V and 2 bases at J, with 11 bases between. DNA for the CDR3: TGTGCCACTATGGGACCGAACTATGGCTACACCTTC. It codes for CATMGPNYGYTF.

The rearrangement links TRBV10-3 to TRBJ1-2; no clear D. The CDR3 contains 13 residues. Trimming took off 4 bases at V and 4 bases at J, with 10 bases between the two ends. Germline assignment: CDR1 ENHRY and CDR2 SYGVKD. The CDR3 bases are TGTGCCATCAGTGTCGAGGGAACCTATGGCTACACCTTC. It translates to CAISVEGTYGYTF.

In its sample, this clone was seen once. J is TRBJ1-2 and V is TRBV18; TRBD1 matches 10 bases. This CDR3 has 16 amino acids. Germline V gene data show CDR1 as KGHSH and CDR2 as LQKENI. Unmatched junction bases numbered 11, after V lost 3 bases and J lost 7 bases. The DNA of the CDR3 is TGTGCCAGCTCACCTTTACTTCCGGGACAGGGGCCTGGCTACACCTTC. This gives the protein CASSPLLPGQGPGYTF. The whole variable domain, filled in from reference TRBV18 and TRBJ1-2, reads NAGVMQNPRHLVRRRGQEARLRCSPMKGHSHVYWYRQLPEEGLKFMVYLQKENIIDESGMPKERFSAEFPKEGPSILRIQQVVRGDSAAYFCASSPLLPGQGPGYTFGSGTRLTVV.

This chain links TRBV27 with TRBJ1-4; maybe TRBD1 (6 bases). V shed 2 bases and J shed 8 bases, with 15 bases lying between them. The CDR3 extends over 15 amino acids. The germline gives CDR1 MNHEY, CDR2 SMNVEV (reference sequence). The CDR3 here is CASSLNPGAGEKLFF. The DNA for the CDR3 is TGTGCCAGCAGTTTAAATCCGGGGGCGGGGGAAAAACTGTTTTTT.

This rearrangement joins TRBV11-3 to TRBJ2-7, with unresolved D. The germline V gene has CDR1 SGHNT and CDR2 YENEEA. V lost 6 bases and J 0 bases, leaving 9 bases between the germline ends. The CDR3 is 13 residues long. In DNA, the CDR3 is TGTGCCAGCAGTCGGACGTCCTCCTACGAGCAGTACTTC. It yields the protein CASSRTSSYEQYF.

This clone was counted a single time. This sequence joins TRBV11-2 and TRBJ2-7, with 9 bases matching TRBD2. This CDR3 has 16 amino acids. CDR1 is SGHAT, CDR2 FQNNGV, per germline. V gave up 7 bases and J gave up 3 bases; unmatched junction bases: 13. This CDR3 is CASNEAPGLASYEQYF. DNA for the CDR3: TGTGCCAGCAACGAAGCTCCGGGACTAGCAAGCTACGAGCAGTACTTC.

V is TRBV7-9 and J is TRBJ2-1; 7 positions agree with TRBD2. Trimming at V came to 5 bases and at J to 2 bases, leaving 6 bases not matched to a gene. The CDR3 length is 15 residues. Per germline, CDR1 SEHNR and CDR2 FQNEAQ (reference sequence). CDR3 in amino acids: CASSPLGTTYNEQFF. The CDR3 DNA sequence: TGTGCCAGCAGCCCTTTGGGGACTACCTACAATGAGCAGTTCTTC.

The chain uses TRBV18 and TRBJ1-5, with TRBD1 as a possible D gene (6 bases). Germline CDR1 KGHSH, CDR2 LQKENI. The V and J ends lost 3 bases and 4 bases respectively, with 22 bases between them. The CDR3 spans 18 residues. As DNA, the CDR3 is TGTGCCAGCTCACCTTCATACCCACAGGGCCCCATTAATCAGCCCCAGCATTTT. Translating it yields CASSPSYPQGPINQPQHF.

The V and J genes are TRBV9 and TRBJ2-7, with 7 bases identical to TRBD2. CDR1 is SGDLS and CDR2 is YYNGEE in the germline V gene. The CDR3 is made up of 14 amino acids. V lost 4 bases and J lost 0; bases outside the gene matches: 4. The CDR3 DNA is TGTGCCAGCAGCCAACTAGCGTTCTCCTACGAGCAGTACTTC. It encodes CASSQLAFSYEQYF.

This chain joins TRBV6-5 and TRBJ2-2; 7 bases match TRBD1. V shed 2 bases and J 2 bases; nucleotides not matched to a gene: 5. Germline CDR1 MNHEY, CDR2 SVGAGI. This CDR3 has 16 residues. CDR3 region: CASSYPGTVNTGELFF. In DNA form, the CDR3 reads TGTGCCAGCAGTTACCCCGGGACAGTCAACACCGGGGAGCTGTTTTTT.

The gene calls are TRBV28 and TRBJ2-7, with 11 bases matching TRBD1. J gave up 2 bases and V 5 bases, and 5 bases lay outside the gene matches. The CDR3 is made up of 15 amino acids. Germline V lookup: CDR1 MDHEN, CDR2 SYDVKM. The CDR3 loop reads CASSTDRGLTYEQYF. CDR3 nucleotide sequence: TGTGCCAGCAGTACGGACAGGGGGCTCACCTACGAGCAGTACTTC.

The table lists this clone with a count of one. The chain uses TRBV6-5 and TRBJ2-1; 7 bases are a match to TRBD2. The CDR3 loop spans 15 amino acids. Germline V lookup: CDR1 MNHEY, CDR2 SVGAGI. Trimming at V came to 2 bases and at J to 3 bases, leaving 4 bases not matched to a gene. The CDR3 protein is CASSYQAGLYNEQFF. The CDR3 DNA is TGTGCCAGCAGTTACCAAGCGGGACTCTACAATGAGCAGTTCTTC.